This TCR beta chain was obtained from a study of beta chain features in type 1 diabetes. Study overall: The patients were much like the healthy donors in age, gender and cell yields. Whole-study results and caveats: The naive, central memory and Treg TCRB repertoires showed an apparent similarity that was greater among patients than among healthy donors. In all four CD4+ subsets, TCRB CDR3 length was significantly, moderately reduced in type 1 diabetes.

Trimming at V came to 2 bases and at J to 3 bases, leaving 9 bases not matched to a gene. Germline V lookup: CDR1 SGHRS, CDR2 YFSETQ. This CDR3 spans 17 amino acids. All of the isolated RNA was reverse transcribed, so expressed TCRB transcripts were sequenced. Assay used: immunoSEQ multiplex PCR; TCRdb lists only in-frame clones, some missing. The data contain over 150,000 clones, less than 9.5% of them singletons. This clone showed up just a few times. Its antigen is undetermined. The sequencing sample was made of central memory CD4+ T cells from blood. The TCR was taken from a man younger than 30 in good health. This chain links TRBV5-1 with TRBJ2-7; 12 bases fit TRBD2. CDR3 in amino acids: CASSFGLAGRGYYEQYF. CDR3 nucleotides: TGCGCCAGCAGCTTCGGACTAGCGGGGAGGGGATACTACGAGCAGTACTTC.